A single sample is the source of the 27 T cell receptor beta chains below, sequenced in a study of cytomegalovirus exposure and HLA in healthy donors. PCR involved 60 Vbeta and 13 Jbeta primers. Using immunoSEQ multiplex PCR, the repertoire was profiled, and TCRdb retains in-frame clones only, with some absent. The data contain under 200,000 clones, around 80% of them seen just once; the ten biggest clones take up roughly 1.5%. The sequenced material came from PBMCs. These receptor sequences come from a woman aged 18-29 years in good health and CMV-seronegative.

The V and J genes are TRBV28 and TRBJ2-7; 9 bases are a match to TRBD1. The CDR3 sequence is 14 residues long. Germline CDR1 and CDR2: MDHEN and SYDVKM. V gave up 6 bases and J gave up 4 bases; unmatched junction bases: 7. The CDR3, as DNA: TGTGCCAGCAGGGTACAGGGGGCTGGATACGAGCAGTACTTC. Protein sequence: CASRVQGAGYEQYF.

This rearrangement joins TRBV7-9 to TRBJ1-1; D ambiguous. Germline V gene sequence: CDR1 SEHNR, CDR2 FQNEAQ (reference sequence). This CDR3 has 13 amino acids. Trimming cost V 3 bases and J 2 bases, with 7 bases left between them. The CDR3 protein is CASSLAGNTEAFF. The CDR3 DNA is TGTGCCAGCAGCTTGGCGGGTAACACTGAAGCTTTCTTT. Filled out from reference TRBV7-9 and TRBJ1-1, the complete variable domain reads DTGVSQNPRHKITKRGQNVTFRCDPISEHNRLYWYRQTLGQGPEFLTYFQNEAQLEKSRLLSDRFSAERPKGSFSTLEIQRTEQGDSAMYLCASSLAGNTEAFFGQGTRLTVV.

This clone turned up a few times. The chain has TRBV6-1 and TRBJ2-1, with 9 bases lining up with TRBD2. The CDR3 length is 17 residues. Germline CDR1 and CDR2: MNHNS and SASEGT. V was clipped by 3 bases and J by 7 bases; unmatched bases: 13. CDR3 nucleotides: TGTGCCAGCAGTGAGCAGACTAGCGGTCTTCGGTCGAATGAGCAGTTCTTC. It encodes CASSEQTSGLRSNEQFF.

The CDR3 reads CASDPAGNSYEQYF. For the CDR3, the DNA is TGCGCCAGCGATCCGGCGGGTAACTCCTACGAGCAGTACTTC. The chain carries TRBV5-1 and TRBJ2-7, with D possibly being TRBD2 (5 bases). Germline-derived CDR1 and CDR2 are SGHRS and YFSETQ. CDR3 length: 14 residues. The V end lost 7 bases, the J end lost 0 bases, and 14 bases lay between the germline ends.

The rearrangement uses TRBV4-3 and TRBJ2-5; D might be TRBD2 (6 bases). The CDR3 extends over 17 amino acids. The V and J ends lost 4 bases and 2 bases respectively, with 20 bases between them. CDR1 and CDR2 from the germline V gene are LGHNA and YSLEER. The CDR3 DNA is TGCGCCAGCAGCCTGAGCGTGGCCGGGGGTGAACAAGAGACCCAGTACTTC. Its protein product is CASSLSVAGGEQETQYF.

The chain has TRBV28 and TRBJ2-7; 7 bases match TRBD2. Germline V gives CDR1 MDHEN, CDR2 SYDVKM. The CDR3 spans 13 residues. V shed 5 bases, J shed 4 bases, and the junction held 5 bases outside the gene matches. This CDR3 is CASSQASGYEQYF. The DNA of the CDR3 is TGTGCCAGCAGTCAGGCTAGCGGTTACGAGCAGTACTTC.

The chain uses TRBV27 and TRBJ2-3; 8 bases match TRBD2. Germline values: CDR1 MNHEY, CDR2 SMNVEV (reference sequence). The CDR3 length is 15 residues. The V gene end was trimmed by 2 bases and the J gene end by 3 bases; junction bases not matched to a gene: 4. The chain's CDR3 is CASSLIAGMTDTQYF. In DNA form, the CDR3 reads TGTGCCAGCAGTTTAATAGCGGGAATGACAGATACGCAGTATTTT.

The J gene is TRBJ2-1, the V gene TRBV15; D gene uncertain. The CDR3 length is 16 residues. Germline V gene sequence: CDR1 LNHNV, CDR2 YYDKDF (reference sequence). The ends were cut back, 5 bases at V and 0 bases at J, with 14 bases in the middle. The CDR3 loop is CATSSLASSSYNEQFF. CDR3 DNA: TGTGCCACCAGCTCGTTAGCTTCGAGCTCCTACAATGAGCAGTTCTTC.

As for this clone: Sequence at one end of the junction differs from germline and may be a read error. The chain joins TRBV7-7 to TRBJ2-1, with D perhaps TRBD2 (6 bases). Germline V gives CDR1 SSHAT, CDR2 FNYEAQ (reference sequence). CDR3 length: 16 residues. The CDR3 DNA is TGTGCTAGCAGCTTAAACATGGGGGGCTCCTACAATGAGCAGTTCTTC. Translating it yields CASSLNMGGSYNEQFF.

V usage is TRBV7-2 and J usage is TRBJ2-1, with TRBD1 matching 8 bases. CDR3 length: 17 amino acids. V was clipped by 6 bases and J by 5 bases; unmatched bases: 15. CDR1 and CDR2 (germline): SGHTA, FQGNSA. In DNA form, the CDR3 reads TGTGCCAGCAGGATTGGAGGGGGGACAGGTCAGAACAATGAGCAGTTCTTC. It is translated as CASRIGGGTGQNNEQFF.

The chain combines TRBV12-1 with TRBJ2-7; the table's D call of TRBD1 was not tested on the DNA. TRBV12-1 constitutes a pseudogene. The CDR3 sequence is 14 residues long. The CDR3 reads CASSFDTGGYEQYV. The DNA for the CDR3 is TGTGCCAGCAGCTTTGACACAGGGGGCTACGAGCAGTACGTC.

This rearrangement joins TRBV5-6 to TRBJ2-7; 8 nucleotides match TRBD1. The germline CDR1 and CDR2 sequences are SGHDT and YYEEEE. V was pared by 3 bases and J by 1 base, with 3 bases of the junction left unmatched. CDR3 size: 14 residues. CDR3 nucleotide sequence: TGTGCCAGCAGCTCCAGGACAGGGTCCTACGAGCAGTACGTC. It yields the protein CASSSRTGSYEQYV.

The DNA for the CDR3 is TGTGCCAGCAGTCGAGCCCCCTACGAGCAGTACTTC. Translating it yields CASSRAPYEQYF. The chain employs TRBV28 and TRBJ2-7; no clear D gene. Trimming pared 5 bases from V and 2 bases from J, leaving 7 bases between. Per germline, CDR1 MDHEN and CDR2 SYDVKM. This CDR3 comprises 12 residues.

The V and J genes are TRBV4-3 and TRBJ1-1, with 12 bases that match TRBD1. Germline CDR1 reads LGHNA; CDR2 reads YSLEER. The CDR3 is 16 amino acids. V lost 0 bases, J lost 11 bases, and 10 bases stayed unmatched. DNA of the CDR3: TGCGCCAGCAGCCAAGACTCACGGGACAGGGGGCAAGATGCTTTCTTT. It is translated as CASSQDSRDRGQDAFF.

The chain is built from TRBV7-9 and TRBJ1-2, with D perhaps matching TRBD1 (6 bases). The V end was cut by 7 bases, the J end by 7 bases, with 19 bases between. There are 14 residues in the CDR3. Germline assignment: CDR1 SEHNR and CDR2 FQNEAQ (reference sequence). The CDR3 reads CASKPADLQGGYTF. The CDR3 DNA reads as TGTGCCAGCAAACCTGCGGACCTACAGGGTGGCTACACCTTC.

This chain links TRBV6-6 with TRBJ1-1; D is unresolved. The V and J ends lost 6 bases and 0 bases respectively, with 11 bases between them. CDR3 length: 14 residues. Germline loops: CDR1 MNHNY, CDR2 SVGAGI (reference sequence). CDR3 sequence reads: CASSYLTVNTEAFF. The CDR3 DNA reads TGTGCCAGCAGCTATCTAACAGTGAACACTGAAGCTTTCTTT.

This clone was counted a few times. This rearrangement joins TRBV6-1 to TRBJ1-4; unclear D gene. The CDR3 runs to 15 residues. Germline V gene sequence: CDR1 MNHNS, CDR2 SASEGT. V was cut by 3 bases and J by 8 bases, with 16 bases left in between. The CDR3, as DNA: TGTGCCAGCAGTGACCTCGAGGGCCGCTTCGAAAAACTGTTTTTT. Translating gives CASSDLEGRFEKLFF.

The rearrangement links TRBV7-8 to TRBJ2-1, with TRBD2 as a possible D gene (5 bases). The CDR3 loop spans 17 amino acids. V shed 2 bases and J shed 5 bases, with 19 bases lying between them. CDR1 SGHVS and CDR2 FQNEAQ come from the germline V gene. The CDR3: CASSLTSSGRAHNEQFF. The CDR3, as DNA: TGTGCCAGCAGCTTAACCTCGAGTGGGCGGGCCCACAATGAGCAGTTCTTC.

The chain links TRBV19 to TRBJ2-1; D is possibly TRBD1 (5 bases). This CDR3 is 19 amino acids long. CDR1 and CDR2 from the germline V gene are LNHDA and SQIVND (reference sequence). Trimming took off 3 bases at V and 3 bases at J, with 24 bases between the two ends. In nucleotides, the CDR3 is TGTGCCAGTAGTATTGAAGGGGTAACCATCAAACCCTACTACAATGAGCAGTTCTTC. Protein: CASSIEGVTIKPYYNEQFF. Complete variable domain (other parts from reference TRBV19 and TRBJ2-1): DGGITQSPKYLFRKEGQNVTLSCEQNLNHDAMYWYRQDPGQGLRLIYYSQIVNDFQKGDIAEGYSVSREKKESFPLTVTSAQKNPTAFYLCASSIEGVTIKPYYNEQFFGPGTRLTVL.

The genes are TRBV5-6 and TRBJ2-2, with unresolved D. The V and J ends lost 7 bases and 4 bases respectively, with 11 bases between them. There are 13 residues in the CDR3. Per germline, CDR1 SGHDT and CDR2 YYEEEE. CDR3 coding DNA: TGTGCCAGCGCGCTGGTGAGCACCGGGGAGCTGTTTTTT. Encoded protein: CASALVSTGELFF.

This chain uses TRBV4-3 with TRBJ2-1; possibly TRBD2 for D (6 bases). Germline values: CDR1 LGHNA, CDR2 YSLEER. The CDR3 loop spans 17 amino acids. Trimming stripped 0 bases from V and 0 bases from J, with 12 bases between. The CDR3 is CASSQENLASSYNEQFF. The CDR3 nucleotides are TGCGCCAGCAGCCAAGAGAATCTAGCGAGCTCCTACAATGAGCAGTTCTTC.

The chain employs TRBV30 and TRBJ1-1; TRBD1 matches 10 bases. This CDR3 region has 15 residues. Germline trimming cut 2 bases from V and 6 bases from J; bases unmatched to any gene: 9. Germline V CDR1 and CDR2: GTSNPN, SVGIG (reference sequence). The CDR3 loop is CAWSPLTGGESEAFF. The CDR3 DNA sequence: TGTGCCTGGAGTCCTCTGACAGGGGGCGAGTCTGAAGCTTTCTTT.

This chain connects TRBV5-6 to TRBJ2-7; no firm D call. V lost 0 bases and J 5 bases, leaving 12 bases between the germline ends. The CDR3 length is 14 residues. Germline loops: CDR1 SGHDT, CDR2 YYEEEE. The CDR3 DNA sequence: TGTGCCAGCAGCTTGGGGCGACAATGGAACGAGCAGTACTTC. Translation: CASSLGRQWNEQYF.

This clone was detected a few times. The chain employs TRBV7-2 and TRBJ2-7, with TRBD2 identical over 9 bases. CDR3 length: 16 residues. V was clipped by 0 bases and J by 2 bases; unmatched bases: 5. Germline values: CDR1 SGHTA, CDR2 FQGNSA. Here the CDR3 reads CASSLAFSGGPYEQYF. The DNA of the CDR3 is TGTGCCAGCAGCTTAGCCTTTAGCGGGGGTCCCTACGAGCAGTACTTC.

The rearrangement links TRBV28 to TRBJ2-7; 7 nucleotides match TRBD1. The germline gives CDR1 MDHEN, CDR2 SYDVKM. The CDR3 totals 15 residues. The trim removed 2 bases at V and 0 bases at J, leaving 4 bases unmatched. The CDR3 is CASSLAGTVSYEQYF. CDR3 DNA: TGTGCCAGCAGTTTAGCAGGGACAGTCTCCTACGAGCAGTACTTC. The full variable domain, in which reference TRBV28 and TRBJ2-7 provide the parts outside the CDR3, is DVKVTQSSRYLVKRTGEKVFLECVQDMDHENMFWYRQDPGLGLRLIYFSYDVKMKEKGDIPEGYSVSREKKERFSLILESASTNQTSMYLCASSLAGTVSYEQYFGPGTRLTVT.

This chain connects TRBV7-8 to TRBJ2-3, with 7 bases identical to TRBD2. This CDR3 region has 14 residues. In germline, CDR1 is SGHVS, CDR2 FQNEAQ. The V gene end was trimmed by 1 base and the J gene end by 5 bases; junction bases not matched to a gene: 3. The CDR3 coding sequence is TGTGCCAGCAGCTTAGTCGCGGGAGAAGATACGCAGTATTTT. Protein sequence: CASSLVAGEDTQYF.

The chain links TRBV10-2 to TRBJ2-7, with D perhaps TRBD2 (5 bases). Germline CDR1 reads WSHSY; CDR2 reads SAAADI. V was cut by 2 bases and J by 0 bases, with 8 bases left in between. This CDR3 is built from 14 residues. The CDR3 DNA is TGCGCCAGCAGTGAGGCGGGCGGCTCCTACGAGCAGTACTTC. Protein product: CASSEAGGSYEQYF.